This passage covers 4 T cell receptor beta chains from one sample sequenced in a study of T cell repertoires in cytomegalovirus infection. TCRdb processed the reads anew with MiXCR; each CDR3 protein has one entry. The repertoire holds about 600,000 distinct CDR3 sequences, with 20% to 25% as singletons. The sample comprised CD8+ T cells from PBMCs. All receptors come from a human donor in good health (CMV status not recorded). Some clones in this sample may be carry-over from other donors' samples.

The chain combines TRBV29-1 with TRBJ1-2; D call uncertain. V was clipped by 4 bases and J by 4 bases, with 10 bases between them. The germline gives CDR1 SQVTM, CDR2 ANQGSEA. The CDR3 is 12 residues long. CDR3 coding DNA: TGCAGCGTTGCCGGCGGGATCTATGGCTACACCTTC. Translated: CSVAGGIYGYTF.

The chain joins TRBV5-5 to TRBJ1-5; no firm D call. V was clipped by 3 bases and J by 1 base, with 11 bases between them. The germline V gene encodes CDR1 SGHKS and CDR2 YYEKEE (reference sequence). The CDR3 spans 15 residues. The CDR3 nucleotides read TGTGCCAGCAGCTATGAGGGAGGCAGCAATCAGCCCCAGCATTTT. This gives the protein CASSYEGGSNQPQHF.

This clonotype was detected ten times or more. The rearrangement joins TRBV24-1 to TRBJ2-1, with 8 bases matching TRBD1. The CDR3 is made up of 14 amino acids. Germline lookup yields CDR1 KGHDR and CDR2 SFDVKD. V lost 7 bases to trimming and J lost 4 bases; unmatched junction nucleotides: 5. This chain's CDR3 is CATSRQGRYNEQFF. The CDR3 DNA reads TGTGCCACCAGCCGACAGGGGCGGTACAATGAGCAGTTCTTC.

This chain links TRBV19 with TRBJ2-5, with 9 bases that match TRBD2. Germline values: CDR1 LNHDA, CDR2 SQIVND (reference sequence). The CDR3 is 15 residues long. Losses at the gene ends were 3 bases for V and 5 bases for J; bases not matched to a gene: 7. In nucleotides, the CDR3 is TGTGCCAGTAGTATGGCGGGGGGGCCTCGGGAGACCCAGTACTTC. It specifies CASSMAGGPRETQYF.